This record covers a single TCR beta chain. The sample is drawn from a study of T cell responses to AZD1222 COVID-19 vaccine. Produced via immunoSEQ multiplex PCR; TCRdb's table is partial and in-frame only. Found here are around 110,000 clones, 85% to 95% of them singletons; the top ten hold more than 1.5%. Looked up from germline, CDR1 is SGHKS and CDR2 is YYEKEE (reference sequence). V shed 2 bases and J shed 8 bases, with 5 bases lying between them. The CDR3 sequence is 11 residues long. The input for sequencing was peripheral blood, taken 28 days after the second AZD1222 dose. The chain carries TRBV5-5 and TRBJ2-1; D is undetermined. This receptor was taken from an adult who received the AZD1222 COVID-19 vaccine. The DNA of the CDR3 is TGTGCCAGCAGCTTAAGGCATGAGCAGTTCTTC. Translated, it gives CASSLRHEQFF.